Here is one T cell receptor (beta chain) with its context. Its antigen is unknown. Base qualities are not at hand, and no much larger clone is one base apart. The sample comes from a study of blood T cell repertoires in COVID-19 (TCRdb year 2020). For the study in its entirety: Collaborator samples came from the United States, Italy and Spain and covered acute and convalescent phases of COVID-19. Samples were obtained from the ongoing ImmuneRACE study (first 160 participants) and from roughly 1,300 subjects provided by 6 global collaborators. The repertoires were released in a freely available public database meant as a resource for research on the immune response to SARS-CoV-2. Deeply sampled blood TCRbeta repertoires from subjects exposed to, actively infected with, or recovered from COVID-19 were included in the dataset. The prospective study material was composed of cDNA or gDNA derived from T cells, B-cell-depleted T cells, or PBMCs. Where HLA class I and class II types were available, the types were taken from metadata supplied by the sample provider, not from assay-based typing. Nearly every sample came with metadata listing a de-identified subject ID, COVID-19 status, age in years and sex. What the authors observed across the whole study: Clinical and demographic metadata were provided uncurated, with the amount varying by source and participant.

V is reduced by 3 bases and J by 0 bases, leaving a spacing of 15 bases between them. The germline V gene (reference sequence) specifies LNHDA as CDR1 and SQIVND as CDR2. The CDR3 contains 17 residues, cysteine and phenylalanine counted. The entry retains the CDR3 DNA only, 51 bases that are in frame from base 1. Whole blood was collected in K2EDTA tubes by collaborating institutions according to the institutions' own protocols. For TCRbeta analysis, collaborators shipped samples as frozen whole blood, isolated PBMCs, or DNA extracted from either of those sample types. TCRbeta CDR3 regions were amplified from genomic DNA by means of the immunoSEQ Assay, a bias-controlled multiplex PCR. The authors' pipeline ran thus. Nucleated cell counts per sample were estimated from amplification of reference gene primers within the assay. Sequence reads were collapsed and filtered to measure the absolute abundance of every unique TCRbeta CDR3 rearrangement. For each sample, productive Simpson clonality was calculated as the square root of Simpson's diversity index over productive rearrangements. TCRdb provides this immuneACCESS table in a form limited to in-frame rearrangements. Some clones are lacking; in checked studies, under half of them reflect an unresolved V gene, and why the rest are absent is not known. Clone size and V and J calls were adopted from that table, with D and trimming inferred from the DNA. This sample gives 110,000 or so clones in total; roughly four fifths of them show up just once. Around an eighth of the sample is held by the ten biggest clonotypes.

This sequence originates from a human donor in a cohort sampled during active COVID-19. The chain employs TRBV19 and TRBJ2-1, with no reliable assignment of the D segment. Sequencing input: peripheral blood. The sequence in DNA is TGTGCCAGTAGTATTACCCCGACAAGCAGCTCCTACAATGAGCAGTTCTTC. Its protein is CASSITPTSSSYNEQFF.